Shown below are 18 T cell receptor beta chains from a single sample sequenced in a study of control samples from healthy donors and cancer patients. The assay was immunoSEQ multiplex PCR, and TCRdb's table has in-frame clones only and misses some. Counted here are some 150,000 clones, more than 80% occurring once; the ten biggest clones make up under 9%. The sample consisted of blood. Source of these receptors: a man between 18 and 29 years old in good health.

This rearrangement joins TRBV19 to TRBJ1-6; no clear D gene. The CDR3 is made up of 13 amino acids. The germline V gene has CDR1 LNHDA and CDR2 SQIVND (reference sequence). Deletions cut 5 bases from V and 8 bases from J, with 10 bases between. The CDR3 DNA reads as TGTGCCAGTAGTCGTGGATCGGATTCACCCCTCCACTTT. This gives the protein CASSRGSDSPLHF. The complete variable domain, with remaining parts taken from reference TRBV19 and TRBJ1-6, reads DGGITQSPKYLFRKEGQNVTLSCEQNLNHDAMYWYRQDPGQGLRLIYYSQIVNDFQKGDIAEGYSVSREKKESFPLTVTSAQKNPTAFYLCASSRGSDSPLHFGNGTRLTVT.

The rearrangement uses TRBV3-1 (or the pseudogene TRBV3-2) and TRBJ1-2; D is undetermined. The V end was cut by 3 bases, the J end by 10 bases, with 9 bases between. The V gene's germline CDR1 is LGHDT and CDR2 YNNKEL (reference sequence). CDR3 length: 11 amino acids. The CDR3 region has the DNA TGTGCCAGCAGCCAGGGGTCCCACTACACCTTC. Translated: CASSQGSHYTF.

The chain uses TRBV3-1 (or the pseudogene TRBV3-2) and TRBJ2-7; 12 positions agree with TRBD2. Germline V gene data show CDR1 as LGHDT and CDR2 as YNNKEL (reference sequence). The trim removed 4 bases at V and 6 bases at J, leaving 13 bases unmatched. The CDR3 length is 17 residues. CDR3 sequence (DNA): TGTGCCAGCAGCCCAGTATTGACTAGCGGGGGAATCCGCGAGCAGTACTTC. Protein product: CASSPVLTSGGIREQYF.

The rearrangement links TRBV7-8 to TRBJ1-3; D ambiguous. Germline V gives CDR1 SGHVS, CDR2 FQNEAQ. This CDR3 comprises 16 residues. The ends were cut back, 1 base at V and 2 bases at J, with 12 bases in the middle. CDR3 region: CASSLVVSGTGNTIYF. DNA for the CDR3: TGTGCCAGCAGCTTAGTTGTTTCGGGAACTGGAAACACCATATATTTT.

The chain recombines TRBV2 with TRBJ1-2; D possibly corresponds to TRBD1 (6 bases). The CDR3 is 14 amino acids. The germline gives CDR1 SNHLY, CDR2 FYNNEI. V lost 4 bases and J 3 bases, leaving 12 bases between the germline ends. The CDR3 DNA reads TGTGCCAGCAGTGCGCAGGGGCGCGACTATGGCTACACCTTC. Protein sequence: CASSAQGRDYGYTF.

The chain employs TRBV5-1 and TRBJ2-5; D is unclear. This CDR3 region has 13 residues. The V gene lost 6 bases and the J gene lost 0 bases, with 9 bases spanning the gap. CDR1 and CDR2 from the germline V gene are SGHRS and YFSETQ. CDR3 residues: CASTRDYQETQYF. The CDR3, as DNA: TGCGCCAGCACCCGAGACTACCAAGAGACCCAGTACTTC.

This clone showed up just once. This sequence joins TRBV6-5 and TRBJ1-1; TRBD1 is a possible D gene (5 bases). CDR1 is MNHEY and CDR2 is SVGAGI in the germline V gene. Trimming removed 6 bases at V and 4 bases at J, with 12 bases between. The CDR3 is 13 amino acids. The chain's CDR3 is CASSLLGGTEAFF. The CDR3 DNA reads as TGTGCCAGCAGCTTACTGGGGGGCACTGAAGCTTTCTTT.

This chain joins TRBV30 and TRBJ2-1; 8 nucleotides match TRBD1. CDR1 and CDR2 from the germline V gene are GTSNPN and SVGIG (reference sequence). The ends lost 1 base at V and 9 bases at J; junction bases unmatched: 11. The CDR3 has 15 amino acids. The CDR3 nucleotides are TGTGCCTGGAGTGACAGACAGGACGACAGGGGTGAGCAGTTCTTC. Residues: CAWSDRQDDRGEQFF.

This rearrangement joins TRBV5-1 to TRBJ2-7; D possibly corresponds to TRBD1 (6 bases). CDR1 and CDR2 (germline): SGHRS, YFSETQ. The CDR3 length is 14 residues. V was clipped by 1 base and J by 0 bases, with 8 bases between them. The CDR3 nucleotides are TGCGCCAGCAGCTTGTTGGACAGCTCCTACGAGCAGTACTTC. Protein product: CASSLLDSSYEQYF.

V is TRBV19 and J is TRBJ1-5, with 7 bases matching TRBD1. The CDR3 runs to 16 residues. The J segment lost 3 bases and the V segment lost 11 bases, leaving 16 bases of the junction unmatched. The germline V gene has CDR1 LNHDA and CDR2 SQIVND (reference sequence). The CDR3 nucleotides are TGTGCCGTGTGGTGCTTGGGACAGAACGACAATCAGCCCCAGCATTTT. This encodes CAVWCLGQNDNQPQHF.

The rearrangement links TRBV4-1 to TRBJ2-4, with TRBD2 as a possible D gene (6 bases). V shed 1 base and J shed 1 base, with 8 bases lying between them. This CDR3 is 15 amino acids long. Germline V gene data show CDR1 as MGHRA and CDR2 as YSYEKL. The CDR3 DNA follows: TGCGCCAGCAGCCAAGTGGGACTGGCCAAAAACATTCAGTACTTC. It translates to CASSQVGLAKNIQYF.

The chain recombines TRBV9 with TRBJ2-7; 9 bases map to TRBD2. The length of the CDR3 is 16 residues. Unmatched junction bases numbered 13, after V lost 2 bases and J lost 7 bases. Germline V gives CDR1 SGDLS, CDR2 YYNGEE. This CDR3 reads CASSVAPSGGSWEQYF. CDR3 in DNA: TGTGCCAGCAGCGTCGCCCCCAGCGGGGGGTCCTGGGAGCAGTACTTC.

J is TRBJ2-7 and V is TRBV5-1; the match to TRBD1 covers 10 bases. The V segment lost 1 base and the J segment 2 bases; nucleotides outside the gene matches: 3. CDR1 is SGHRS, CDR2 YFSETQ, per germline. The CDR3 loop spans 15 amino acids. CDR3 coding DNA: TGCGCCAGCAGCTTGACCGGGACAGGGGCCTACGAGCAGTACTTC. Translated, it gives CASSLTGTGAYEQYF.

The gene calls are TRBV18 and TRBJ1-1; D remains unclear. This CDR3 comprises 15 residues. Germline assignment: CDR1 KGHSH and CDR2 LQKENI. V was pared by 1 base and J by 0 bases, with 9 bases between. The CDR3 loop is CASSPQGGMNTEAFF. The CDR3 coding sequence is TGTGCCAGCTCACCACAGGGCGGTATGAACACTGAAGCTTTCTTT.

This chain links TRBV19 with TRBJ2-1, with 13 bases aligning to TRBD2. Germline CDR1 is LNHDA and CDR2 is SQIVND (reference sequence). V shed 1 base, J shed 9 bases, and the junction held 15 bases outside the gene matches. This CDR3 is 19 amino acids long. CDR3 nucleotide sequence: TGTGCCAGTAGTATAGCTTGGACTAGCGGGGGCTCCCGGCGTCTTGAGCAGTTCTTC. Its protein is CASSIAWTSGGSRRLEQFF.

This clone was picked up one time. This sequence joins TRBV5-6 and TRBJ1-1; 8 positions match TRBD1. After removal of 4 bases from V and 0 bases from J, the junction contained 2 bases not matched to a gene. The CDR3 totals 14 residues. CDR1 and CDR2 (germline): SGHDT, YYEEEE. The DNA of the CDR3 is TGTGCCAGCAGCCCGGACAGGGTGAACACTGAAGCTTTCTTT. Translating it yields CASSPDRVNTEAFF.

The DNA of the CDR3 is TGTGCCAGCAGCTTAATTAGCGGGCCTAAAGCGGCCCAGTACTTC. It specifies CASSLISGPKAAQYF. The V gene is TRBV7-9, the J gene TRBJ2-5, with 7 nucleotides matching TRBD2. J gave up 9 bases and V 2 bases, and 12 bases lay outside the gene matches. The CDR3 contains 15 residues. CDR1 and CDR2 from the germline V gene are SEHNR and FQNEAQ (reference sequence).

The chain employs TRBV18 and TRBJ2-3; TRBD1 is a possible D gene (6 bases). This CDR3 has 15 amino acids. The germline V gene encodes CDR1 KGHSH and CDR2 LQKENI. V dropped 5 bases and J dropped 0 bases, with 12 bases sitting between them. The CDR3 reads CASSYGQPSTDTQYF. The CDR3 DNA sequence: TGTGCCAGCTCATATGGACAGCCTAGCACAGATACGCAGTATTTT.